This record looks at one TCR beta chain sequence and its context. Its matching antigen is unknown. Per the germline V gene, CDR1 is MRHNA and CDR2 is SNTAGT. The V and J ends lost 6 bases and 1 base respectively, with 12 bases between them. The CDR3 is 14 residues long. The data stem from a study of cytomegalovirus exposure and HLA in healthy donors. The PCR had 60 Vbeta and 13 Jbeta primers. Only in-frame clones appear in the TCRdb table, and some are missing; sequencing was by immunoSEQ multiplex PCR. Its listing shows about 200,000 clones. Study outcomes and limitations: Researchers reported that a few CMV-associated chains were confirmed in vitro as CMV antigen-specific.

Sample: PBMCs. The chain recombines TRBV6-4 with TRBJ1-1, with D tentatively TRBD1 (6 bases). This receptor was obtained from a boy younger than 18 in good health and CMV-seronegative. This chain's CDR3 is CASSAGEGNTEAFF. Written as DNA, the CDR3 is TGTGCCAGCAGCGCAGGGGAGGGGAACACTGAAGCTTTCTTT.